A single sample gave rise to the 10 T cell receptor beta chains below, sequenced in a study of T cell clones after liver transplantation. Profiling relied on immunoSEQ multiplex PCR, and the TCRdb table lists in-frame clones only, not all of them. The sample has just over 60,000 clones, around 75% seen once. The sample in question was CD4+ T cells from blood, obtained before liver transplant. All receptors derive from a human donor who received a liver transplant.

The CDR3 is CASSTHRGSGNTIYF. CDR3 sequence (DNA): TGTGCCAGCAGTACCCACAGGGGTTCTGGAAACACCATATATTTT. This rearrangement joins TRBV28 to TRBJ1-3; 7 bases map to TRBD1. CDR3 length: 15 residues. Germline lookup yields CDR1 MDHEN and CDR2 SYDVKM. V shed 5 bases, J shed 1 base, and the junction held 5 bases outside the gene matches. Based on the CDR3 plus reference TRBV28 and TRBJ1-3, the full variable domain is DVKVTQSSRYLVKRTGEKVFLECVQDMDHENMFWYRQDPGLGLRLIYFSYDVKMKEKGDIPEGYSVSREKKERFSLILESASTNQTSMYLCASSTHRGSGNTIYFGEGSWLTVV.

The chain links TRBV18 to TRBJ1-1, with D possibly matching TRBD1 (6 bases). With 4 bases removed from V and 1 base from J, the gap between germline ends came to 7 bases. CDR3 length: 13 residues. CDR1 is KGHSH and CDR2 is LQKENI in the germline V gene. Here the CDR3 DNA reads TGTGCCAGCTCACAGGGACAGAACACTGAAGCTTTCTTT. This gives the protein CASSQGQNTEAFF.

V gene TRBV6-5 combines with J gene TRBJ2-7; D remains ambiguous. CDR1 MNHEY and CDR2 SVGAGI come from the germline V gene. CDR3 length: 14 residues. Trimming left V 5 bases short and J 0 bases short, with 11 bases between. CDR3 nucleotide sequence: TGTGCCAGCAGTGCTAGACTGAGCTCCTACGAGCAGTACTTC. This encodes CASSARLSSYEQYF.

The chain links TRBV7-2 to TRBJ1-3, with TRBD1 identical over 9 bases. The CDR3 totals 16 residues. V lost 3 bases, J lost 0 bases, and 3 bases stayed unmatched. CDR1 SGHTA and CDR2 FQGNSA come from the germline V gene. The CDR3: CASSLTGGVSGNTIYF. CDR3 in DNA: TGTGCCAGCAGCTTGACAGGGGGTGTCTCTGGAAACACCATATATTTT.

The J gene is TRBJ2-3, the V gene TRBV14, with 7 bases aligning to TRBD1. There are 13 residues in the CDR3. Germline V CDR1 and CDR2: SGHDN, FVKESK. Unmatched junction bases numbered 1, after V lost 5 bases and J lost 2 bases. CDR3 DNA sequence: TGTGCCAGCAGCGACAGGGTCACAGATACGCAGTATTTT. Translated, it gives CASSDRVTDTQYF.

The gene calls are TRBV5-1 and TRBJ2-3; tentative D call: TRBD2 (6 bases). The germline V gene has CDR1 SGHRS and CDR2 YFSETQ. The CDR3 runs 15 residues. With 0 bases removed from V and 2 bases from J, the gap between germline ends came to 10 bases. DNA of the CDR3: TGCGCCAGCAGCTTGGACGGGGGTCCCACAGATACGCAGTATTTT. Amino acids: CASSLDGGPTDTQYF. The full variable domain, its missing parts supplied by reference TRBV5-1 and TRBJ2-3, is KAGVTQTPRYLIKTRGQQVTLSCSPISGHRSVSWYQQTPGQGLQFLFEYFSETQRNKGNFPGRFSGRQFSNSRSEMNVSTLELGDSALYLCASSLDGGPTDTQYFGPGTRLTVL.

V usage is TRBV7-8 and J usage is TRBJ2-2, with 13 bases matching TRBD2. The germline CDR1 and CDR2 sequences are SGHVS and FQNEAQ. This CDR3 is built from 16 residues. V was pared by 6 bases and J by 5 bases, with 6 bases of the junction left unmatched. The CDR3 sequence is CASSWTSGGETGELFF. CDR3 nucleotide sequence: TGTGCCAGCAGTTGGACTAGCGGGGGTGAGACCGGGGAGCTGTTTTTT.

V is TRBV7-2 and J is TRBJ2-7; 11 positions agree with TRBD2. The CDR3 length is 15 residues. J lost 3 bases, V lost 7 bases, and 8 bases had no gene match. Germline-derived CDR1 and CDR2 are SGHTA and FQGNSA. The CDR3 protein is CASTPSLAGGYEQYF. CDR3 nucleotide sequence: TGTGCCAGCACGCCGTCCCTAGCGGGGGGCTACGAGCAGTACTTC.

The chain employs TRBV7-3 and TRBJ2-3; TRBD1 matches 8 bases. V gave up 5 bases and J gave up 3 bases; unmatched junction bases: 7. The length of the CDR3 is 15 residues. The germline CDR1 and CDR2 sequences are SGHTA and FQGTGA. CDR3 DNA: TGTGCCAGCAGCGCCGGACAGGGATTAACAGATACGCAGTATTTT. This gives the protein CASSAGQGLTDTQYF.

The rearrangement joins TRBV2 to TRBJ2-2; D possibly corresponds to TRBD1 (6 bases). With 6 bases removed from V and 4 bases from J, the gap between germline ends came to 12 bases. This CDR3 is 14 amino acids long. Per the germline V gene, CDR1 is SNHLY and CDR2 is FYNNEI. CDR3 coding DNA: TGTGCCAGCAGGAAGGGGGACACCACCGGGGAGCTGTTTTTT. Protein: CASRKGDTTGELFF.